The 27 T cell receptor beta chains listed next were all sequenced from one sample in a study of blood T cell repertoires in COVID-19. TCRdb's table, derived via immunoSEQ multiplex PCR, lists solely in-frame clones and lacks some. The sample comprises some 360,000 clones, more than 75% of which are singletons, and approximately 2.4% rests with the top ten. The source material was peripheral blood. These TCRs come from a woman in her sixties with COVID-19, enrolled during active disease.

J is TRBJ2-1 and V is TRBV5-1; tentative D call: TRBD2 (6 bases). Germline CDR1 reads SGHRS; CDR2 reads YFSETQ. The V end was cut by 0 bases, the J end by 9 bases, with 7 bases between. The CDR3 totals 12 residues. The CDR3 spells CASSLAEGEQFF. DNA of the CDR3: TGCGCCAGCAGCTTGGCGGAGGGTGAGCAGTTCTTC.

This clone has just a few counts. The CDR3 spells CASGPTHNSPLHF. CDR3 DNA: TGTGCTAGTGGCCCCACTCACAATTCACCCCTCCACTTT. The chain recombines TRBV12-5 with TRBJ1-6, with unresolved D. The CDR3 length is 13 residues. In germline, CDR1 is LGHNT, CDR2 FRNRAP. The V gene lost 6 bases and the J gene lost 7 bases, with 10 bases spanning the gap.

CDR3 sequence: CASSVHRVGDTEAFF. The CDR3 DNA reads as TGTGCCAGCAGCGTACACAGGGTTGGGGACACTGAAGCTTTCTTT. The chain joins TRBV9 to TRBJ1-1, with D possibly being TRBD1 (6 bases). This CDR3 region has 15 residues. Germline loops: CDR1 SGDLS, CDR2 YYNGEE. Trimming left V 1 base short and J 3 bases short, with 13 bases between.

The chain uses TRBV4-1 and TRBJ2-3; TRBD1 aligns across 9 bases. Looked up from germline, CDR1 is MGHRA and CDR2 is YSYEKL. This CDR3 has 15 residues. Trimming at V came to 5 bases and at J to 3 bases, leaving 6 bases not matched to a gene. The CDR3 DNA reads as TGCGCCAGCAGCAACCGGGACAGGGAAACAGATACGCAGTATTTT. It is translated as CASSNRDRETDTQYF.

This sequence joins TRBV23-1 and TRBJ1-5, with TRBD1 identical over 8 bases. TRBV23-1 is placed among ORFs of uncertain function. The CDR3 covers 14 residues. V shed 4 bases and J 7 bases; nucleotides not matched to a gene: 6. The CDR3 region is CASSRQGFGQPQHF. DNA of the CDR3: TGCGCCAGCAGTCGACAGGGGTTCGGACAGCCCCAGCATTTT.

This clone was detected only a few times. The same CDR3 can be traced to other DNA sequences in this sample. The CDR3 spells CASSQGRTNYGYTF. Written as DNA, the CDR3 is TGTGCCAGCAGCCAAGGGCGGACTAACTATGGCTACACCTTC. The V and J genes are TRBV3-1 (or the pseudogene TRBV3-2) and TRBJ1-2; D unresolved. The CDR3 is 14 residues long. V lost 1 base to trimming and J lost 0 bases, with 6 bases between them. In germline, CDR1 is LGHDT, CDR2 YNNKEL (reference sequence).

The chain links TRBV7-8 to TRBJ1-5; a possible D gene is TRBD1 (6 bases). CDR1 is SGHVS, CDR2 FQNEAQ, per germline. V was clipped by 4 bases and J by 6 bases, with 16 bases between them. The CDR3 is made up of 15 amino acids. The CDR3 DNA reads TGTGCCAGCAGCTGGACGTCACAGGGTTCTCAGCCCCAGCATTTT. Its protein product is CASSWTSQGSQPQHF. Variable domain in full (rest from reference TRBV7-8 and TRBJ1-5): GAGVSQSPRYKVAKRGQDVALRCDPISGHVSLFWYQQALGQGPEFLTYFQNEAQLDKSGLPSDRFFAERPEGSVSTLKIQRTQQEDSAVYLCASSWTSQGSQPQHFGDGTRLSIL.

This clone showed up just once. The V and J genes are TRBV9 and TRBJ1-3; TRBD1 is a possible D gene (5 bases). The V and J ends lost 2 bases and 2 bases respectively, with 11 bases between them. The CDR3 runs to 15 residues. The germline CDR1 and CDR2 sequences are SGDLS and YYNGEE. The CDR3, as DNA: TGTGCCAGCAGCGTCTCAGCAGGGACTGGAAACACCATATATTTT. It specifies CASSVSAGTGNTIYF.

The V gene is TRBV6-1, the J gene TRBJ2-1; TRBD2 matches 14 bases. The germline CDR1 and CDR2 sequences are MNHNS and SASEGT. The ends lost 3 bases at V and 2 bases at J; junction bases unmatched: 3. There are 17 residues in the CDR3. For the CDR3, the DNA is TGTGCCAGCAGTGATTCGGGACTAGCGGGGGCCTACAATGAGCAGTTCTTC. Its protein product is CASSDSGLAGAYNEQFF.

The chain has TRBV4-1 and TRBJ2-7; 12 positions match TRBD2. CDR1 and CDR2 (germline): MGHRA, YSYEKL. CDR3 size: 16 residues. The J segment lost 3 bases and the V segment lost 1 base, leaving 4 bases of the junction unmatched. This CDR3 is CASSQASGGAYYEQYF. The CDR3 region has the DNA TGCGCCAGCAGCCAAGCTAGCGGGGGGGCCTACTACGAGCAGTACTTC.

The chain recombines TRBV5-8 with TRBJ1-5; 7 bases are shared with TRBD1. In germline, CDR1 is SGHTS, CDR2 YDEGEE. The ends lost 2 bases at V and 7 bases at J; junction bases unmatched: 12. This CDR3 comprises 16 residues. The CDR3, as DNA: TGTGCCAGCAGCTTCCACAGGGGAGGAGCGGAACAGCCCCAGCATTTT. Its translation: CASSFHRGGAEQPQHF.

This chain connects TRBV19 to TRBJ1-6, with D uncertain. CDR1 is LNHDA, CDR2 SQIVND, per germline (reference sequence). V was pared by 3 bases and J by 7 bases, with 7 bases between. The CDR3 extends over 13 amino acids. This CDR3 reads CASSINNNSPLHF. The CDR3 DNA is TGTGCCAGTAGTATCAACAACAATTCACCCCTCCACTTT.

This chain connects TRBV7-8 to TRBJ1-1; D gene ambiguous. The germline V and J ends were trimmed by 5 bases and 0 bases, with 13 bases remaining between them. The CDR3 extends over 15 amino acids. Germline CDR1 is SGHVS and CDR2 is FQNEAQ. CDR3 amino acids: CASSPETRMNTEAFF. CDR3 bases: TGTGCCAGCAGCCCAGAGACACGGATGAACACTGAAGCTTTCTTT.

The gene calls are TRBV5-1 and TRBJ2-3, with 11 nucleotides matching TRBD2. The germline gives CDR1 SGHRS, CDR2 YFSETQ. The CDR3 covers 17 residues. V dropped 4 bases and J dropped 2; count of bases not matched to a gene: 9. The CDR3 region has the DNA TGCGCCAGCAGCGGGAGACTAGCGGGGTTTCTCACAGATACGCAGTATTTT. It encodes CASSGRLAGFLTDTQYF.

The gene calls are TRBV6-5 and TRBJ1-1, with D perhaps TRBD1 (6 bases). V shed 7 bases and J shed 7 bases, with 22 bases lying between them. Germline CDR1 is MNHEY and CDR2 is SVGAGI. This CDR3 spans 15 amino acids. CDR3 bases: TGTGCCAGCACCCCTGGGGGACACAGCCGTCATGAAGCTTTCTTT. It codes for CASTPGGHSRHEAFF.

The DNA for the CDR3 is TGTGCCACCGGACAGCAAAGTAACACTGAAGCTTTCTTT. It specifies CATGQQSNTEAFF. The chain uses TRBV2 and TRBJ1-1, with D perhaps TRBD1 (6 bases). From germline, CDR1 is SNHLY and CDR2 FYNNEI. V lost 10 bases and J 2 bases, leaving 14 bases between the germline ends. CDR3 length: 13 residues.

This rearrangement joins TRBV5-1 to TRBJ1-1; tentative D call: TRBD1 (5 bases). Trimming took 4 bases from V and 1 from J, leaving 14 bases between them. The CDR3 is 15 amino acids. Germline values: CDR1 SGHRS, CDR2 YFSETQ. The CDR3 sequence is CASSPWGRGNTEAFF. The CDR3 DNA follows: TGCGCCAGCAGCCCCTGGGGAAGGGGGAACACTGAAGCTTTCTTT.

This rearrangement joins TRBV7-9 to TRBJ1-2; D is undetermined. V lost 1 base, J lost 0 bases, and 12 bases lay in between. The CDR3 is 16 residues long. CDR1 and CDR2 (germline): SEHNR, FQNEAQ (reference sequence). The CDR3: CASSLGGSATNYGYTF. The CDR3 DNA reads as TGTGCCAGCAGCTTAGGAGGCTCGGCGACTAACTATGGCTACACCTTC.

The rearrangement uses TRBV6-2 or TRBV6-3 and TRBJ1-1; no clear D gene. Germline values: CDR1 MNHEY, CDR2 SVGEGT. The CDR3 has 14 residues. The V end was cut by 2 bases, the J end by 0 bases, with 7 bases between. The CDR3 here is CASSYPGMNTEAFF. The DNA of the CDR3 is TGTGCCAGCAGTTACCCAGGCATGAACACTGAAGCTTTCTTT.

CDR3 nucleotide sequence: TGTGCCAGCAGACCGATTAGCGGGGCTAGCACAGATACGCAGTATTTT. Amino acid sequence: CASRPISGASTDTQYF. The V call is TRBV5-4, the J call TRBJ2-3; 8 nucleotides align to TRBD2. Germline V gene data show CDR1 as SGHNT and CDR2 as YYREEE (reference sequence). Trimming at V came to 5 bases and at J to 0 bases, leaving 8 bases not matched to a gene. The CDR3 extends over 16 amino acids.

The chain recombines TRBV10-2 with TRBJ2-3, with TRBD2 identical over 11 bases. The length of the CDR3 is 16 residues. The V and J ends lost 3 bases and 5 bases, in that order; junction bases with no gene match: 7. Germline V gene lookup returns CDR1 WSHSY and CDR2 SAAADI. The DNA for the CDR3 is TGCGCCAGCAGTGACCATAGCGGGGGGGCAGGAGATACGCAGTATTTT. It encodes CASSDHSGGAGDTQYF.

This chain connects TRBV5-4 to TRBJ1-1; TRBD1 might be the D (5 bases). The V gene's germline CDR1 is SGHNT and CDR2 YYREEE (reference sequence). Trimming removed 3 bases at V and 6 bases at J, with 18 bases between. The CDR3 spans 15 residues. The CDR3 sequence: CASSWGTGPAPEAFF. As DNA, the CDR3 is TGTGCCAGCAGCTGGGGCACCGGGCCAGCACCTGAAGCTTTCTTT.

The rearrangement uses TRBV28 and TRBJ1-2, with 7 bases fitting TRBD1. This CDR3 has 15 amino acids. Germline CDR1 is MDHEN and CDR2 is SYDVKM. The ends lost 5 bases at V and 6 bases at J; junction bases unmatched: 12. The CDR3 region is CASSHRQGALDGYTF. In DNA form, the CDR3 reads TGTGCCAGCAGTCACCGACAGGGAGCCCTCGATGGCTACACCTTC.

V gene TRBV2 combines with J gene TRBJ1-6; TRBD1 aligns across 8 bases. The CDR3 runs to 17 residues. Trimming cost V 5 bases and J 0 bases; bases outside gene matches: 6. CDR1 SNHLY and CDR2 FYNNEI come from the germline V gene. The CDR3 sequence is CASSIGQGSSYNSPLHF. CDR3 coding DNA: TGTGCCAGCAGTATCGGACAGGGCAGCTCCTATAATTCACCCCTCCACTTT.

The chain is built from TRBV7-8 and TRBJ1-6; D not resolved. The CDR3 is 16 residues long. Germline V gene sequence: CDR1 SGHVS, CDR2 FQNEAQ. Trimming removed 1 base from V and 10 bases from J, with 17 bases in between. The CDR3 sequence is CASSLVGFEGGSPLHF. The CDR3 DNA is TGTGCCAGCAGCTTAGTTGGTTTCGAGGGTGGGTCACCCCTCCACTTT.

The chain uses TRBV5-6 and TRBJ1-2; the match to TRBD1 covers 10 bases. Unmatched junction bases numbered 10, after V lost 3 bases and J lost 8 bases. This CDR3 has 15 amino acids. Per germline, CDR1 SGHDT and CDR2 YYEEEE. The CDR3 bases are TGTGCCAGCAGCTCCCCAGGGACAGGGGTATGGGGCTACACCTTC. It yields the protein CASSSPGTGVWGYTF.

This clone was counted only a few times. The V and J genes are TRBV27 and TRBJ1-2; TRBD1 aligns across 8 bases. With 4 bases clipped from V and 9 bases from J, the junction kept 7 bases outside the gene matches. The germline CDR1 and CDR2 sequences are MNHEY and SMNVEV (reference sequence). The CDR3 has 13 amino acids. CDR3 sequence (DNA): TGTGCCAGCAGTTCCACAGGGGGGGCAAGCTACACCTTC. Translation: CASSSTGGASYTF.